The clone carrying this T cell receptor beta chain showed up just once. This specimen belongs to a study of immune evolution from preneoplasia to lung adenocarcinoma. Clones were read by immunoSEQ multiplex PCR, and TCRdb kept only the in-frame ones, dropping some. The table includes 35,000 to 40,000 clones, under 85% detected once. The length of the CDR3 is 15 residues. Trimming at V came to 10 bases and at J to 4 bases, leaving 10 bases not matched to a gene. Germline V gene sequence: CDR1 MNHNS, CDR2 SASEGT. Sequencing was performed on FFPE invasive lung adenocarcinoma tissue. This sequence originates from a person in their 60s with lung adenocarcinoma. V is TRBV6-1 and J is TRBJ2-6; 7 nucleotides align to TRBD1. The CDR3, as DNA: TGTGCCACCGGGACAGACTTATCGGGGGCCAACGTCCTGACTTTC. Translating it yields CATGTDLSGANVLTF.